This T cell receptor (beta chain) derives from a study of blood T cell repertoires in COVID-19. Whole-study context: COVID-19 samples from acute and convalescent phases originated in the United States, Italy and Spain. Sources were T cells, B-cell-depleted T cells, or PBMCs; the material itself was cDNA or gDNA.

The protocol was immunoSEQ multiplex PCR, while the TCRdb copy is restricted to in-frame clones and leaves out a portion. The sample records 250,000 to 350,000 clones, just under 90% being singletons. Germline trimming cut 5 bases from V and 0 bases from J; bases unmatched to any gene: 7. Germline assignment: CDR1 SGHVS and CDR2 FNYEAQ. This CDR3 spans 17 amino acids. Seattle researchers signed up patients amid active infection and tracked them longitudinally. The sequenced sample consisted of peripheral blood. This sequence originates from a woman in her 50s with COVID-19, enrolled during active disease. This chain uses TRBV7-6 with TRBJ2-2, with 9 bases aligning to TRBD2. The CDR3 reads CASSRSGSGSNTGELFF. The CDR3 DNA sequence: TGTGCCAGCAGCCGTAGCGGGAGTGGGTCGAACACCGGGGAGCTGTTTTTT.